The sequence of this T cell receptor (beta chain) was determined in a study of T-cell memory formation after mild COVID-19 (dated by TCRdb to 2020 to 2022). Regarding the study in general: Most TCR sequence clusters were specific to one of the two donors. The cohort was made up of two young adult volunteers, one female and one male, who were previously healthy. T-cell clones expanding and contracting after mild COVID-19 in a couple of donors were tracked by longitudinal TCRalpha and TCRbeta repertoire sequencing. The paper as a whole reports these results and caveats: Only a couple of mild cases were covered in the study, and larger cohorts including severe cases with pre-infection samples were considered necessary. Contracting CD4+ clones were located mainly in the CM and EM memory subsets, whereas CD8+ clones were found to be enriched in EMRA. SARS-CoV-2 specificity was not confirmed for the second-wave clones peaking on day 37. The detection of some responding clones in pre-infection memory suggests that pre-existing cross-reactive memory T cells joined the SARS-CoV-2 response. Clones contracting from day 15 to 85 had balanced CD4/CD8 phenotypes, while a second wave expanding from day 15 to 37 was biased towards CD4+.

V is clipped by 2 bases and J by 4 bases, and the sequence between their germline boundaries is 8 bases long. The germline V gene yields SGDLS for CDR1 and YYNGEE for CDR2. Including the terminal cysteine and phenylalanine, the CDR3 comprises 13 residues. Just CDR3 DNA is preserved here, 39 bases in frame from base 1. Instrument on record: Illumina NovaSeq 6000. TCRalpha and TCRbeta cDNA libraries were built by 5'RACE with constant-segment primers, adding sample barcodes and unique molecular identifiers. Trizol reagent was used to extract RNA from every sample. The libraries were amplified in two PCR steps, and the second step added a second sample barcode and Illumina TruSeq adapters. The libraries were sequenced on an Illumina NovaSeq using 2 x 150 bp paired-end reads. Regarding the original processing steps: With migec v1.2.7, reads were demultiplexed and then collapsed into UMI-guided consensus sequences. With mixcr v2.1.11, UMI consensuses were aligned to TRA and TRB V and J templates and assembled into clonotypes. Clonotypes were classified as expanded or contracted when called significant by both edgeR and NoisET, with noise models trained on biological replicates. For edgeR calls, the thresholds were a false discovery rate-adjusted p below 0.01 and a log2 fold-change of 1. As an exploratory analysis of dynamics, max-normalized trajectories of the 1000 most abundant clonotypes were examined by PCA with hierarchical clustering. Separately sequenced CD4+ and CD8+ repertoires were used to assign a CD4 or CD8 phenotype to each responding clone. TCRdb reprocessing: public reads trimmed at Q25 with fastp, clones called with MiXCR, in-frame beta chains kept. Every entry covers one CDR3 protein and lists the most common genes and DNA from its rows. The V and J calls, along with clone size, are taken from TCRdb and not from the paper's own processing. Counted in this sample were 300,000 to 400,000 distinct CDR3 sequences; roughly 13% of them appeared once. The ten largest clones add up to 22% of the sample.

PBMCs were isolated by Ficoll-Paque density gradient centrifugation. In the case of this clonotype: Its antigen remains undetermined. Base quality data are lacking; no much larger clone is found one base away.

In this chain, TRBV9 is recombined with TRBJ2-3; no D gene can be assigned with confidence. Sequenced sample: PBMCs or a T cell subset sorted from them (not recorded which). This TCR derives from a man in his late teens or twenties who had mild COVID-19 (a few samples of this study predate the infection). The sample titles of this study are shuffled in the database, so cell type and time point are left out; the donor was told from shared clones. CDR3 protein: CASSVNGPDTQYF. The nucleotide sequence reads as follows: TGTGCCAGCAGCGTGAACGGCCCAGATACGCAGTATTTT.